These 28 T cell receptor beta chains originate from one sample sequenced in a study of monozygotic twins with inflammatory bowel disease. TCRdb reprocessed the 5' RACE reads and reports one entry per CDR3 protein, with no DNA. Reported are around 100,000 distinct CDR3 sequences; the ten largest clones contain roughly 1.8%. The sample was blood. These receptors all stem from a human donor with ulcerative colitis or Crohn's disease, or a healthy co-twin of an affected twin (not recorded which).

V gene TRBV6-1 combines with J gene TRBJ1-2; the D call of TRBD1 rests on TCRdb alone, since no DNA is present to check it. Germline values: CDR1 MNHNS, CDR2 SASEGT. The CDR3 spans 15 residues. The CDR3: CASRAPTGWNYGYTF.

The chain carries TRBV30 and TRBJ2-7. The CDR3 sequence is 15 residues long. CDR1 GTSNPN and CDR2 SVGIG come from the germline V gene (reference sequence). The CDR3 here is CAWTPGQLLTYEQYF.

The chain couples TRBV4-3 to TRBJ2-5; TCRdb reports TRBD1, a call that lacks DNA to check it against. The CDR3 is 14 amino acids. Germline-derived CDR1 and CDR2 are LGHNA and YSLEER. This CDR3 reads CASSPQQGIKTQYF.

CDR3: CSVVRDRDGYTF. The chain uses TRBV29-1 and TRBJ1-2; the D call from TCRdb, TRBD1, cannot be confirmed without DNA. The germline V gene has CDR1 SQVTM and CDR2 ANQGSEA. The length of the CDR3 is 12 residues.

This chain connects TRBV12-3 or TRBV12-4 to TRBJ2-3. The CDR3 runs to 14 residues. The CDR3 loop reads CASRRRHSTDTQYF.

This sequence joins TRBV20-1 and TRBJ2-7; checking the TCRdb D call of TRBD1 is not possible without DNA. CDR1 is DFQATT, CDR2 SNEGSKA, per germline (reference sequence). This CDR3 has 11 residues. CDR3 protein: CSAPALNEQYF.

The CDR3 is CSARDGARVGETQYF. V usage is TRBV20-1 and J usage is TRBJ2-5; the TCRdb call, TRBD1, lacks DNA for checking. Germline CDR1 is DFQATT and CDR2 is SNEGSKA (reference sequence). CDR3 length: 15 amino acids.

The J gene is TRBJ1-4, the V gene TRBV7-2; absent DNA, TCRdb's TRBD1 call cannot be checked. Germline CDR1 is SGHTA and CDR2 is FQGNSA. This CDR3 has 16 residues. The CDR3 loop is CASSLVHRGPGEKLFF.

This chain connects TRBV11-2 to TRBJ2-7; TCRdb lists TRBD2, though no DNA is available to test this call. The CDR3 extends over 19 amino acids. CDR1 and CDR2 (germline): SGHAT, FQNNGV. CDR3: CASSLGWGGRPRTSYEQYF.

V usage is TRBV20-1 and J usage is TRBJ2-2; the D gene TCRdb calls, TRBD1, cannot be checked with no DNA. The V gene's germline CDR1 is DFQATT and CDR2 SNEGSKA (reference sequence). The CDR3 has 16 residues. CDR3 region: CSARDWGSPSTGELFF.

The gene calls are TRBV12-3 or TRBV12-4 and TRBJ2-1. There are 12 residues in the CDR3. CDR3 sequence: CASSLLGNEQFF.

The genes are TRBV20-1 and TRBJ2-3. The CDR3 extends over 12 amino acids. CDR1 is DFQATT and CDR2 is SNEGSKA in the germline V gene (reference sequence). CDR3 in amino acids: CSARLGKDTQYF.

CDR3 loop: CASSRFLSTGAPTAAFF. The chain couples TRBV5-1 to TRBJ1-1; lacking DNA, the TRBD1 call made by TCRdb goes unchecked. CDR3 length equals 17 residues. Germline V lookup: CDR1 SGHRS, CDR2 YFSETQ.

The rearrangement uses TRBV30 and TRBJ2-7. Looked up from germline, CDR1 is GTSNPN and CDR2 is SVGIG (reference sequence). This CDR3 has 13 amino acids. CDR3 residues: CAWSSGSSYEQYF.

The V and J genes are TRBV28 and TRBJ2-2; TCRdb calls TRBD1, which cannot be checked without DNA. The germline V gene has CDR1 MDHEN and CDR2 SYDVKM. The length of the CDR3 is 17 residues. The CDR3 sequence: CASSFPTASANTGELFF.

CDR3 amino acids: CASSLYGFDNEQFF. The rearrangement uses TRBV5-4 and TRBJ2-1. Germline V gene lookup returns CDR1 SGHNT and CDR2 YYREEE (reference sequence). The CDR3 contains 14 residues.

The CDR3 reads CASSYRSLQGDNYEQYF. The chain has TRBV5-1 and TRBJ2-7; TCRdb proposes TRBD1, but this gene call is untestable without DNA. CDR1 and CDR2 from the germline V gene are SGHRS and YFSETQ. CDR3 size: 17 residues. The full variable domain, in which reference TRBV5-1 and TRBJ2-7 provide the parts outside the CDR3, is KAGVTQTPRYLIKTRGQQVTLSCSPISGHRSVSWYQQTPGQGLQFLFEYFSETQRNKGNFPGRFSGRQFSNSRSEMNVSTLELGDSALYLCASSYRSLQGDNYEQYFGPGTRLTVT.

The rearrangement uses TRBV6-1 and TRBJ2-5; TCRdb's assignment of TRBD1 cannot be checked, as there is no DNA. The CDR3 consists of 13 residues. Germline V gives CDR1 MNHNS, CDR2 SASEGT. CDR3 sequence reads: CASSELGGETQYF.

V and J are TRBV5-1 and TRBJ2-1. The CDR3 has 16 amino acids. Germline CDR1 SGHRS, CDR2 YFSETQ. The chain's CDR3 is CASSLVTLSSYNEQFF. The whole variable domain, remainder taken from reference TRBV5-1 and TRBJ2-1, is KAGVTQTPRYLIKTRGQQVTLSCSPISGHRSVSWYQQTPGQGLQFLFEYFSETQRNKGNFPGRFSGRQFSNSRSEMNVSTLELGDSALYLCASSLVTLSSYNEQFFGPGTRLTVL.

CDR3 amino acids: CASSQGTGKGRTEAFF. The chain couples TRBV4-3 to TRBJ1-1; TCRdb designates TRBD1, a call that cannot be tested without DNA. Germline CDR1 and CDR2: LGHNA and YSLEER. The CDR3 has 16 amino acids.

The V and J genes are TRBV29-1 and TRBJ2-1; the D call from TCRdb, TRBD2, cannot be confirmed without DNA. CDR1 is SQVTM, CDR2 ANQGSEA, per germline. The CDR3 covers 13 residues. This chain's CDR3 is CSVDRPSIDEQFF.

This chain connects TRBV7-2 to TRBJ2-3. This CDR3 has 12 amino acids. Germline V lookup: CDR1 SGHTA, CDR2 FQGNSA. The CDR3 protein is CASSQNSDTQYF.

The rearrangement uses TRBV20-1 and TRBJ2-3; TCRdb reports TRBD2, a call that lacks DNA to check it against. In germline, CDR1 is DFQATT, CDR2 SNEGSKA (reference sequence). The CDR3 extends over 13 amino acids. The CDR3 region is CSAQRAGENTQYF.

The CDR3 loop reads CASSSTSGGSFNEQFF. The chain carries TRBV6-2 or TRBV6-3 and TRBJ2-1; TCRdb selects TRBD2, and the lack of DNA leaves this call unchecked. Germline CDR1 is MNHEY and CDR2 is SVGEGT. The CDR3 runs to 16 residues.

CDR3 region: CASSQHYQGPTDTQYF. The chain carries TRBV4-2 and TRBJ2-3; absent DNA, TCRdb's TRBD1 call cannot be checked. The CDR3 sequence is 16 residues long. CDR1 and CDR2 (germline): LGHNA, YNFKEQ.

The chain couples TRBV12-3 or TRBV12-4 to TRBJ2-7; TCRdb lists TRBD1, though no DNA is available to test this call. This CDR3 is built from 13 residues. The CDR3 sequence: CASTPRPAYEQYF.

The chain is built from TRBV28 and TRBJ2-5; TCRdb designates TRBD2, a call that cannot be tested without DNA. The CDR3 totals 15 residues. Germline V CDR1 and CDR2: MDHEN, SYDVKM. CDR3 sequence reads: CASLRTGLVGETQYF.

The rearrangement links TRBV7-9 to TRBJ1-3. Germline lookup yields CDR1 SEHNR and CDR2 FQNEAQ (reference sequence). This CDR3 has 17 amino acids. CDR3 protein: CASSLGASKGTGNTIYF.